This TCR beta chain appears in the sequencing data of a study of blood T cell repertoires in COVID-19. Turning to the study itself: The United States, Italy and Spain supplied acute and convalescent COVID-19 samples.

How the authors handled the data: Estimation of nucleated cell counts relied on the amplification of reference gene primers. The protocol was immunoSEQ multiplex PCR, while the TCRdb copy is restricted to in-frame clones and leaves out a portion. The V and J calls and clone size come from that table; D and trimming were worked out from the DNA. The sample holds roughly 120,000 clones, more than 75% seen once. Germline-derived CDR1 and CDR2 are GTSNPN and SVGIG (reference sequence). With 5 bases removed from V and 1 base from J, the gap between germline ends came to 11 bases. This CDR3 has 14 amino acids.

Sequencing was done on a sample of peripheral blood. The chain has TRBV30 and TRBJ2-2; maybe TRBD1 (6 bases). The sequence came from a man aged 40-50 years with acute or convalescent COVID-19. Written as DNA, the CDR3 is TGTGCCTGGGACCGGGACATGAACACCGGGGAGCTGTTTTTT. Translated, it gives CAWDRDMNTGELFF.